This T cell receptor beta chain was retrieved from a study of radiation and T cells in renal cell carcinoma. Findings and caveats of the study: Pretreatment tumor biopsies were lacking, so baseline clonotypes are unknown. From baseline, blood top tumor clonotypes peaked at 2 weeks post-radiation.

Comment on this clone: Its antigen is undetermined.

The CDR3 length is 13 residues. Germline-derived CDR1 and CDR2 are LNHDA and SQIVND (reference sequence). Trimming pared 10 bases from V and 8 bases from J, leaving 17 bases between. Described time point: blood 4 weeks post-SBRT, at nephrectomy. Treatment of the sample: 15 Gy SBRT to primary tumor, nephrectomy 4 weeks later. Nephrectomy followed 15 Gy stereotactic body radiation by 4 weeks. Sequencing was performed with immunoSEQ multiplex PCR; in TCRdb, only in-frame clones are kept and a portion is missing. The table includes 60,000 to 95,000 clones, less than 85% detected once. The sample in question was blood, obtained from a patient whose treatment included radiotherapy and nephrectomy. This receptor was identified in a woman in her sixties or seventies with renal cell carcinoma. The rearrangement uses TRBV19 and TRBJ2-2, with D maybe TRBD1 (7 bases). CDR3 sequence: CATSGGKWGELFF. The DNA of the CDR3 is TGTGCCACCTCAGGGGGGAAATGGGGGGAGCTGTTTTTT.